Below, 16 T cell receptor beta chains from the same sample are listed, as sequenced in a study of cytomegalovirus exposure and HLA in healthy donors. The study ran its PCR with 60 Vbeta and 13 Jbeta primers. Profiled with immunoSEQ multiplex PCR; TCRdb holds only in-frame clones, not every one. Seen here are fewer than 200,000 clones, 80% observed once, and the top ten hold about 0.63%. Sequenced input: PBMCs. All receptors derive from a boy between 5 and 17 years old in good health and CMV-seronegative.

The rearrangement joins TRBV12-5 to TRBJ2-2, with D possibly TRBD2 on 6 matching bases. The V gene's germline CDR1 is LGHNT and CDR2 FRNRAP. This CDR3 has 16 amino acids. V lost 2 bases and J lost 2, with 12 bases in between. DNA of the CDR3: TGTGCTAGTGGTTTGCCCAGACTAGTAAACACCGGGGAGCTGTTTTTT. It translates to CASGLPRLVNTGELFF.

The chain recombines TRBV5-8 with TRBJ1-1, with 9 bases fitting TRBD1. V trimming: 1 base; J trimming: 5 bases; junction bases outside the gene matches: 6. Germline-derived CDR1 and CDR2 are SGHTS and YDEGEE. The CDR3 extends over 15 amino acids. The CDR3 loop is CASSLIQGASTEAFF. DNA for the CDR3: TGTGCCAGCAGCTTGATACAGGGGGCATCGACTGAAGCTTTCTTT.

The rearrangement joins TRBV19 to TRBJ1-2, with 9 bases fitting TRBD1. Germline CDR1 reads LNHDA; CDR2 reads SQIVND (reference sequence). This CDR3 spans 14 amino acids. The V and J ends lost 6 bases and 6 bases, in that order; junction bases with no gene match: 8. The CDR3 DNA reads as TGTGCCAGTAGCAACCTCGGGACAGGGAATGGCTACACCTTC. It translates to CASSNLGTGNGYTF.

This rearrangement joins TRBV9 to TRBJ2-1; 11 nucleotides line up with TRBD1. The CDR3 length is 15 residues. Germline CDR1 is SGDLS and CDR2 is YYNGEE. V trimming: 3 bases; J trimming: 9 bases; junction bases outside the gene matches: 8. The CDR3 nucleotides are TGTGCCAGCAGCGCCGGGACAGGGGGTTGGGGTGAGCAGTTCTTC. Its protein is CASSAGTGGWGEQFF.

The chain combines TRBV6-5 with TRBJ2-2, with 7 nucleotides matching TRBD1. This CDR3 region has 13 residues. Germline loops: CDR1 MNHEY, CDR2 SVGAGI. The J segment lost 6 bases and the V segment lost 2 bases, leaving 0 bases of the junction unmatched. The CDR3, as DNA: TGTGCCAGCAGTTACAGGGGGCCCGGGGAGCTGTTTTTT. It specifies CASSYRGPGELFF.

This clone was counted between two and nine times. J is TRBJ1-1 and V is TRBV5-4; possible D gene TRBD1, 5 bases. The V gene lost 7 bases and the J gene lost 8 bases, with 15 bases spanning the gap. CDR1 SGHNT and CDR2 YYREEE come from the germline V gene (reference sequence). CDR3 length: 12 amino acids. Here the CDR3 DNA reads TGTGCCAGCGGCCTTACCAGGGCGGAAGCTTTCTTT. Translated: CASGLTRAEAFF.

The genes are TRBV6-6 and TRBJ1-2; 8 nucleotides agree with TRBD1. The junction had 9 bases not matched to a gene; V was cut back by 2 bases and J by 4 bases. There are 16 residues in the CDR3. Germline V CDR1 and CDR2: MNHNY, SVGAGI (reference sequence). This chain's CDR3 is CASSYTVDREGYGYTF. CDR3 bases: TGTGCCAGCAGTTACACCGTGGACAGGGAAGGCTATGGCTACACCTTC.

This chain joins TRBV10-3 and TRBJ2-7; D perhaps matches TRBD2 (6 bases). CDR1 and CDR2 from the germline V gene are ENHRY and SYGVKD. Trimming left V 2 bases short and J 3 bases short, with 14 bases between. This CDR3 spans 15 amino acids. The CDR3 is CAISENLGSGYEQYF. The CDR3 bases are TGTGCCATCAGTGAGAATTTGGGTAGCGGCTACGAGCAGTACTTC.

This chain joins TRBV7-2 and TRBJ2-1; 9 bases line up with TRBD2. V dropped 1 base and J dropped 5; count of bases not matched to a gene: 9. CDR1 is SGHTA, CDR2 FQGNSA, per germline. This CDR3 spans 17 amino acids. As DNA, the CDR3 is TGTGCCAGCAGCTTAGGAGTGACTAGCGGACCCGACAATGAGCAGTTCTTC. It translates to CASSLGVTSGPDNEQFF.

This rearrangement joins TRBV6-4 to TRBJ2-3, with D maybe TRBD2 (7 bases). The ends were cut back, 7 bases at V and 6 bases at J, with 17 bases in the middle. CDR1 and CDR2 from the germline V gene are MRHNA and SNTAGT. The CDR3 runs 14 residues. DNA for the CDR3: TGTGCCAGCAATGGTTGGGGGGGCCGGGATACGCAGTATTTT. It translates to CASNGWGGRDTQYF.

This chain connects TRBV5-4 to TRBJ2-1; 14 bases are shared with TRBD2. Per germline, CDR1 SGHNT and CDR2 YYREEE (reference sequence). J lost 6 bases, V lost 3 bases, and 8 bases had no gene match. CDR3 length equals 17 residues. CDR3 in amino acids: CASSSRMTSGGGNEQFF. The CDR3 DNA is TGTGCCAGCAGCTCGAGGATGACTAGCGGGGGGGGCAATGAGCAGTTCTTC.

The chain employs TRBV19 and TRBJ2-5; possible D gene TRBD1, 5 bases. The J call may not be correct, given that the DNA end is closer to TRBJ2-7. Per the germline V gene, CDR1 is LNHDA and CDR2 is SQIVND (reference sequence). This CDR3 region has 13 residues. As DNA, the CDR3 is TGTGCCAGTAGTGGGGCCGTTAATTACGAGCAGTACTTC. Translation gives CASSGAVNYEQYF.

The V call is TRBV11-3, the J call TRBJ2-5; possible D gene TRBD2, 6 bases. The CDR3 length is 15 residues. The germline V and J ends were trimmed by 3 bases and 3 bases, with 14 bases remaining between them. Looked up from germline, CDR1 is SGHNT and CDR2 is YENEEA. Written as DNA, the CDR3 is TGTGCCAGCAGCTTGGGAGTTAGCGGAAAAGAGACCCAGTACTTC. This codes for CASSLGVSGKETQYF.

CDR3 amino acids: CAWSDGQGIFGQPQHF. The CDR3 nucleotides are TGTGCCTGGAGCGACGGACAGGGGATCTTCGGCCAGCCCCAGCATTTT. The V gene is TRBV30, the J gene TRBJ1-5, with 9 positions matching TRBD1. The CDR3 covers 16 residues. V gave up 3 bases and J gave up 7 bases; unmatched junction bases: 13. The V gene's germline CDR1 is GTSNPN and CDR2 SVGIG (reference sequence).

Worth noting for this clone: Mismatch with germline at one junction end may stem from a read error. The chain links TRBV7-7 to TRBJ2-2; D might be TRBD1 (6 bases). Germline-derived CDR1 and CDR2 are SSHAT and FNYEAQ (reference sequence). This CDR3 region has 15 residues. The CDR3 is CASSKMTGSTGELFF. The CDR3 DNA is TGTGCTAGCAGCAAGATGACAGGATCCACCGGGGAGCTGTTTTTT.

The chain couples TRBV5-5 to TRBJ1-2; D perhaps matches TRBD1 (6 bases). Germline CDR1 and CDR2: SGHKS and YYEKEE (reference sequence). Trimming cost V 2 bases and J 2 bases, with 16 bases left between them. This CDR3 is 16 amino acids long. CDR3 residues: CASSFSHRELNYGYTF. For the CDR3, the DNA is TGTGCCAGCAGCTTTAGCCACAGGGAACTGAACTATGGCTACACCTTC.